These T cell receptor beta chains were read from a single sample in a study of cytomegalovirus exposure and HLA in healthy donors. This table comes from immunoSEQ multiplex PCR, and its TCRdb copy is limited to in-frame clones, with some not included. The data hold 120,000 or so clones, with 72% observed a single time. Sequencing was done on a sample of PBMCs. The receptors were gathered from a man aged 25-45 years in good health and CMV-seronegative. Both conserved end residues are part of each CDR3. Fields, in order: clone size, D gene, V gene, J gene, CDR3 DNA, CDR3 protein. D genes are given only for firm matches. Rows give clone size only sometimes, using once, few, many, or a class for an expanded clone.

>-|-|TRBV6-6|TRBJ1-6
TGTGCCAGCAGTTATAACAGTAAGACACCCCTCCACTTT
CASSYNSKTPLHF
>once|-|TRBV5-4|TRBJ1-5
TGTGCCAGCAGCTTGGCAGGTACCAATCAGCCCCAGCATTTT
CASSLAGTNQPQHF
>-|-|TRBV9|TRBJ1-5
TGTGCCAGCAGCGTAGGAACCGGAGGGGCTCCCCAGCATTTT
CASSVGTGGAPQHF
>-|TRBD1|TRBV28|TRBJ2-7
TGTGCCAGCCAAGTGACAGGGAGCACCTACGAGCAGTACTTC
CASQVTGSTYEQYF
>few|-|TRBV6-5|TRBJ2-7
TGTGCCAGCTCGTTCAGCTCCTACGAGCAGTACTTC
CASSFSSYEQYF
>-|-|TRBV7-2|TRBJ1-2
TGTGCCAGCAGCTTCAATTGGGGGCTGAGTGGCTACACCTTC
CASSFNWGLSGYTF
>-|TRBD1|TRBV5-1|TRBJ1-4
TGCGCCAGCAGGGGTGGACAGGGCTCTAATGAAAAACTGTTTTTT
CASRGGQGSNEKLFF
>-|TRBD1|TRBV18|TRBJ2-7
TGTGCCAGCTCACCGACGGACAGGGTGAAGCCCTACGAGCAGTACTTC
CASSPTDRVKPYEQYF
>-|-|TRBV4-2|TRBJ2-5
TGTGCCAGCAGCTTAGGGGGGGGCAGGGAGACCCAGTACTTC
CASSLGGGRETQYF
>-|-|TRBV2|TRBJ1-4
TGTGCCAGCAGCTACGCAGGGGCAACTAATGAAAAACTGTTTTTT
CASSYAGATNEKLFF
>-|-|TRBV18|TRBJ1-1
TGTGCCAGCTCACCACCGTTCGCTGAAGCTTTCTTT
CASSPPFAEAFF
>-|TRBD1|TRBV19|TRBJ2-6
TGTGCCAGTCAAGGGGACAGGGGGTTGCCTGGGGCCAACGTCCTGACTTTC
CASQGDRGLPGANVLTF
>-|TRBD2|TRBV30|TRBJ2-3
TGTGCCTGGAGTCCCCCGCTAGCGGGGGGGCCTACAGATACGCAGTATTTT
CAWSPPLAGGPTDTQYF
>-|TRBD2|TRBV29-1|TRBJ2-3
TGCAGCCTTGGGGCAGCGGGGGGTTCAGATACGCAGTATTTT
CSLGAAGGSDTQYF
>-|TRBD1|TRBV18|TRBJ2-7
TGTGCCAGCTCACCGTCGACAGGGGAAGGGTACGAGCAGTACTTC
CASSPSTGEGYEQYF
>-|TRBD2|TRBV14|TRBJ2-7
TGTGCCAGCAGCCTGGGACCGGGGGGAGTGATGGGCTACGAGCAGTACTTC
CASSLGPGGVMGYEQYF
>-|-|TRBV6-1|TRBJ1-1
TGTGCCAGCAGTCGTACGGGGGACACTGAAGCTTTCTTT
CASSRTGDTEAFF
>-|TRBD1|TRBV5-1|TRBJ1-2
TGCGCCAGCAGCTTGGTGGACAGGGGGATCAATGGCTACACCTTC
CASSLVDRGINGYTF
>-|TRBD2|TRBV9|TRBJ2-3
TGTGCCAGCAGCGTCACCCTAGCGGGGGGCGCAGATACGCAGTATTTT
CASSVTLAGGADTQYF
>few|TRBD1|TRBV2|TRBJ1-3
TGTGCCAGCAGTGAGGTCTCACAGGGGTCGTCCGGAAACACCATATATTTT
CASSEVSQGSSGNTIYF
>-|-|TRBV2|TRBJ2-7
TGTGCCAGCAGACTAGGTGGGGAGCAGTACTTC
CASRLGGEQYF
>few|-|TRBV28|TRBJ1-5
TGTGCCAGCAGTGCACTAAGAAATAGCAATCAGCCCCAGCATTTT
CASSALRNSNQPQHF
>-|TRBD1|TRBV2|TRBJ1-5
TGTGCCAGCAAAGAGGGACCGGACAGGGTTGGTAGCAATCAGCCCCAGCATTTT
CASKEGPDRVGSNQPQHF
>-|-|TRBV7-9|TRBJ2-3
TGTTCCTGGAGGGGGGGGAAGGATACGCAGTATTTT
CSWRGGKDTQYF
>-|-|TRBV19|TRBJ2-1
TGTGCCAGTAAGGGGATCGGGCACAATGAGCAGTTCTTC
CASKGIGHNEQFF
>-|-|TRBV6-1|TRBJ1-1
TGTGCCAGCCAGACAGGCACGAACACTGAAGCTTTCTTT
CASQTGTNTEAFF
>few|-|TRBV6-1|TRBJ2-1
TGTGCCAGCAGGGCGACACGGTACAATGAGCAGTTCTTC
CASRATRYNEQFF
>-|-|TRBV2|TRBJ2-7
TGTGCCAGCAGTCCCCAGGGCCGCTCCTACGAGCAGTACTTC
CASSPQGRSYEQYF